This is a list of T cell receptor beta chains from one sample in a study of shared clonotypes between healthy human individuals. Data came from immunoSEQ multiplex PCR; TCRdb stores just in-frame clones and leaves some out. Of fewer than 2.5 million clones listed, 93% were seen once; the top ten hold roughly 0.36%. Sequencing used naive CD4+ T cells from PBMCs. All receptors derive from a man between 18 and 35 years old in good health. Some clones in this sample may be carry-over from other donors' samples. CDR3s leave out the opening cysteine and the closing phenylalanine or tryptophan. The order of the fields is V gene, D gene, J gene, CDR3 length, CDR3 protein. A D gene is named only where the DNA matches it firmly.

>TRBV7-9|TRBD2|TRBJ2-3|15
ASSSARLAGVTDTQY
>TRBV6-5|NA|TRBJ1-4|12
ASARRSPNEKLF
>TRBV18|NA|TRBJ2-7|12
ASSPVIGRNEQY
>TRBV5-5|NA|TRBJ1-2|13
ASSLVRRWRYGYT
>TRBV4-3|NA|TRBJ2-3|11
ASSQAGADTQY
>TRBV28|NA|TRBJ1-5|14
ASHVGGPVINQPQH
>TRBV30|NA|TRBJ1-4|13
AWSAKEGLGEKLF
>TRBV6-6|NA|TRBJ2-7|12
ASSLRDGAYEQY
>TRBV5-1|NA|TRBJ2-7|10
ASSFDSYEQY
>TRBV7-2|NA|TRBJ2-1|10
ASSLARGLGF
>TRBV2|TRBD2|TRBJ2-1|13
ASSRTSGRYNEQF
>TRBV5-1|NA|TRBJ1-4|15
ASSLEGNRATNEKLF
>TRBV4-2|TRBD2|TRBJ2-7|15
ASSQVSVSGGPYEQY
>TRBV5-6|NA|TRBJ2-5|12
ASSWGRLQETQY
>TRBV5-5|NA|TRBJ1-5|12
ASSLVGSNQPQH
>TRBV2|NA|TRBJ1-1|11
ASDPQGNTEAF
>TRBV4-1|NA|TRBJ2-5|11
ASSQDWAETQY
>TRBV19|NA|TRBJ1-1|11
ASSTITRAEAF
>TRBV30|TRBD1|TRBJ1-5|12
AWSGTGINQPQH
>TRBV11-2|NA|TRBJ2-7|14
ASSFTLASAWNEQY
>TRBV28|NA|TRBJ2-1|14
ASSSLGGQSYNEQF
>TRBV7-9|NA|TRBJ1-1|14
ASSLSLARRGTEAF
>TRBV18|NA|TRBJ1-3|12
ASSPQGSGNTIY
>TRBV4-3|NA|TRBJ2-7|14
ASSQAVGTPSYEQY
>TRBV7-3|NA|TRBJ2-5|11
ASSLGFGRAQY
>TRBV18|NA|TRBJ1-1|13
ASSPRHSEETEAF
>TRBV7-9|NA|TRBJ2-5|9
ASSFRETQY
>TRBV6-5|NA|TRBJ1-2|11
ASSYGRVGGYT
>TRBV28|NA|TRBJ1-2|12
ASSLLRDDYGYT
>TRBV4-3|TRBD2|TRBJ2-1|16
ASSQEPSGRNSYNEQF
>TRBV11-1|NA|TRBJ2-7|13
ASSLGSQYSYEQY
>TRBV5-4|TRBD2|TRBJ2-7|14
ASSLPPGLAGGEQY
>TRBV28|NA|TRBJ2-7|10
ASSLPLYEQY
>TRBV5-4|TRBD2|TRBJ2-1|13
ASSLGAGGRIEQF
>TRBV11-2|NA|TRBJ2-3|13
ASSLTGARADTQY
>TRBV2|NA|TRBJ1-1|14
ASRGAGLRIDTEAF
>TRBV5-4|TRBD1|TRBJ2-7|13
ASSLAGTGGYEQY
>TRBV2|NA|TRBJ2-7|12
ASKFQGALREQY
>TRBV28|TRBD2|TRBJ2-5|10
ASGGGRETQY
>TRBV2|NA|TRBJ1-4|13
ASITEVATNEKLF
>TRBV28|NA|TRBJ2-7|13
ASSAPGTASYEQY
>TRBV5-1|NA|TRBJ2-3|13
ASSPGPGNTDTQY